This T cell receptor (beta chain) was retrieved from a study of blood T cells in healthy people across ages. Overall study findings and caveats: Roughly linearly, TCR beta diversity per million T cells fell as age increased. Estimates of total diversity, which came from one million sequenced T cells, were considered to be underestimates.

V lost 7 bases and J lost 11; bases outside the gene matches: 19. The CDR3 is 17 residues long. CDR1 MNHNS and CDR2 SASEGT come from the germline V gene. Points on this clonotype: Antigen specificity is unknown.

A sample-barcoded 5' primer and a J-beta primer mix were used in a second PCR of roughly 6 to 12 cycles. A template-switch adaptor with 12 random nucleotides tagged each cDNA molecule. Each CDR3 protein is one row after TCRdb ran MiXCR on the 5' RACE reads. In the table there are more than 1 million distinct CDR3 sequences, over 35% of which are singletons. This clonotype was sampled from a woman aged 55-70 years in good health. The rearrangement links TRBV6-1 to TRBJ2-5; 13 nucleotides line up with TRBD2. Sequencing was done on a sample of blood. CDR3 DNA sequence: TGTGCCAGCACCCGAGGACTAGCGGGAGTGAAGCACAATGAGCAGTACTTC. Translating it yields CASTRGLAGVKHNEQYF.